The 6 T cell receptor beta chains reported below all come from one sample, sequenced in a study of shared clonotypes between healthy human individuals. The data were produced by immunoSEQ multiplex PCR, yet TCRdb's version contains in-frame clones alone and is incomplete. The sample shows roughly 1,800,000 clones, about 95% of them seen only once. Cells designated naive CD8 were CD45RO-negative and were positively selected for CCR7, with terminally differentiated effector memory CD45RA+ cells excluded. The sequenced sample was naive CD8+ T cells sorted from blood. These receptors all stem from a man younger than 35 in good health.

V usage is TRBV19 and J usage is TRBJ1-2; D is possibly TRBD1 (6 bases). Germline V CDR1 and CDR2: LNHDA, SQIVND (reference sequence). There are 13 residues in the CDR3. Trimming cost V 5 bases and J 7 bases, with 14 bases left between them. Here the CDR3 reads CASSPGGAAGYTF. In DNA form, the CDR3 reads TGTGCCAGTAGTCCTGGGGGCGCGGCTGGCTACACCTTC.

This chain uses TRBV7-6 with TRBJ2-3; either TRBD1 or TRBD2 may fit D (5 bases each). From germline, CDR1 is SGHVS and CDR2 FNYEAQ. This CDR3 contains 15 residues. V dropped 3 bases and J dropped 2 bases, with 12 bases sitting between them. This CDR3 is CASSFWQGATDTQYF. CDR3 DNA sequence: TGTGCCAGCAGCTTTTGGCAGGGAGCCACAGATACGCAGTATTTT.

Here the CDR3 reads CASSYPDRVDEKLFF. The DNA for the CDR3 is TGTGCCAGCAGTTATCCGGACAGGGTGGATGAAAAACTGTTTTTT. The chain has TRBV6-6 and TRBJ1-4, with TRBD1 matching over 8 bases. In germline, CDR1 is MNHNY, CDR2 SVGAGI (reference sequence). CDR3 length equals 15 residues. After removal of 3 bases from V and 6 bases from J, the junction contained 6 bases not matched to a gene.

The V gene is TRBV6-5, the J gene TRBJ1-5; 7 positions match TRBD1. CDR3 length equals 15 residues. CDR1 MNHEY and CDR2 SVGAGI come from the germline V gene. V gave up 6 bases and J gave up 2 bases; unmatched junction bases: 7. The CDR3 spells CASSLTGYRNQPQHF. For the CDR3, the DNA is TGTGCCAGCAGCCTGACAGGGTATCGCAATCAGCCCCAGCATTTT.

This clone has a single count. The gene calls are TRBV5-4 and TRBJ1-3; D not resolved. The ends were cut back, 0 bases at V and 1 base at J, with 8 bases in the middle. Germline V gene lookup returns CDR1 SGHNT and CDR2 YYREEE (reference sequence). The CDR3 runs to 15 residues. In DNA, the CDR3 is TGTGCCAGCAGCTTGGGGCCGTATTCTGGAAACACCATATATTTT. Translation: CASSLGPYSGNTIYF.

V usage is TRBV6-5 and J usage is TRBJ2-1; D unclear. Germline assignment: CDR1 MNHEY and CDR2 SVGAGI. The CDR3 spans 14 residues. V lost 5 bases, J lost 6 bases, and 14 bases lay in between. The CDR3 is CASSDLDGPNEQFF. The CDR3 region has the DNA TGTGCCAGCAGTGACTTAGACGGACCCAATGAGCAGTTCTTC.